This TCR beta chain stems from a study of blood T cell repertoires in COVID-19. Germline V gene data show CDR1 as ENHRY and CDR2 as SYGVKD. The CDR3 runs 12 residues. Trimming stripped 5 bases from V and 4 bases from J, with 6 bases between. Those who participated ranged in age from roughly 18 to 90 years and resided in approximately 26 US areas. Repertoires were generated with immunoSEQ multiplex PCR, while TCRdb's copy carries only in-frame clones and drops some. The sample yields 200,000 to 250,000 clones, 70% to 90% seen once. The sample taken for sequencing was PBMCs or T cells enriched from blood (not recorded which). The V gene is TRBV10-3, the J gene TRBJ2-1; no reliable D call. This clonotype was sampled from a woman in her forties or fifties with acute COVID-19. The CDR3 here is CAISNRYNEQFF. The CDR3 DNA sequence: TGTGCCATCAGTAACAGATACAATGAGCAGTTCTTC.